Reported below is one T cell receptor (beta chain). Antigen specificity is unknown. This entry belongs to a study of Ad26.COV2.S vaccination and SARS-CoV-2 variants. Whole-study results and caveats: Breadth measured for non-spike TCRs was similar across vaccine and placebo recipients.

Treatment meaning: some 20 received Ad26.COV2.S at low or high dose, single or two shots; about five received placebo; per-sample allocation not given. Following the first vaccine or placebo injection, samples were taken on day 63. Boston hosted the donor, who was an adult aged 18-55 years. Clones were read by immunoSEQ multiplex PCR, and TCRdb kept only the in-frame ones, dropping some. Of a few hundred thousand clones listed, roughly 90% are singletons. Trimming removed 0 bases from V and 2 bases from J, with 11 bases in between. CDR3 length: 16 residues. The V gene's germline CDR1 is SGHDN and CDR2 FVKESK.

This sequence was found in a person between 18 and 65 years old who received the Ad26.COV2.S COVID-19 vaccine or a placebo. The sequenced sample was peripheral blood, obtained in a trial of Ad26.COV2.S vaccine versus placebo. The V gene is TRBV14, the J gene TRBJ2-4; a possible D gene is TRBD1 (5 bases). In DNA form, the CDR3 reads TGTGCCAGCAGCCAAGATGGAGCAGGGCCCAAAAACATTCAGTACTTC. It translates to CASSQDGAGPKNIQYF.